Below are 18 T cell receptor beta chains sequenced from a single sample in a study of shared clonotypes between healthy human individuals. Sequencing used immunoSEQ multiplex PCR; TCRdb keeps in-frame clones, though not all of them. The table lists some 1 million clones, about three quarters of them singletons. The specimen was memory CD4+ T cells sorted from blood. Specified subset: CD45RA-negative fraction. The receptors come from a man younger than 35 in good health.

In its sample, this clone was seen once. The same CDR3 is also encoded by other DNA sequences in this sample. This chain uses TRBV2 with TRBJ1-2, with 9 bases identical to TRBD1. The CDR3 is 13 residues long. V dropped 5 bases and J dropped 3; count of bases not matched to a gene: 1. CDR1 is SNHLY and CDR2 is FYNNEI in the germline V gene. CDR3 nucleotides: TGTGCCAGCAGTAGACAGGGGGACTATGGCTACACCTTC. Amino acid sequence: CASSRQGDYGYTF.

This chain links TRBV10-3 with TRBJ1-4; D is ambiguous. The germline gives CDR1 ENHRY, CDR2 SYGVKD. V was trimmed by 0 bases and J by 3 bases, leaving 8 bases between them. The CDR3 covers 15 residues. The CDR3 is CAISESIRSNEKLFF. For the CDR3, the DNA is TGTGCCATCAGTGAGTCAATCAGATCTAATGAAAAACTGTTTTTT.

The chain links TRBV30 to TRBJ1-1; D is perhaps TRBD1 (6 bases). Germline V gene sequence: CDR1 GTSNPN, CDR2 SVGIG (reference sequence). The CDR3 loop spans 14 amino acids. With 5 bases removed from V and 0 bases from J, the gap between germline ends came to 13 bases. The CDR3 nucleotides read TGTGCCTGGGCCTTGGGGGCCATGAACACTGAAGCTTTCTTT. It specifies CAWALGAMNTEAFF.

V usage is TRBV18 and J usage is TRBJ1-6; TRBD1 might be the D (6 bases). The CDR3 consists of 17 residues. V gave up 5 bases and J gave up 0 bases, with 14 bases separating them. Germline CDR1 and CDR2: KGHSH and LQKENI. CDR3 residues: CASSEQGPGSYNSPLHF. In DNA form, the CDR3 reads TGTGCCAGCTCAGAACAGGGCCCAGGCTCCTATAATTCACCCCTCCACTTT.

Turning to this clone: Other DNA variants within this sample encode the same CDR3. The chain employs TRBV18 and TRBJ1-1; the D is unclear. CDR3 size: 13 residues. Germline V gives CDR1 KGHSH, CDR2 LQKENI. V was trimmed by 1 base and J by 3 bases, leaving 6 bases between them. In DNA form, the CDR3 reads TGTGCCAGCTCACCACTTCGGGACACTGAAGCTTTCTTT. It codes for CASSPLRDTEAFF.

This chain uses TRBV7-2 with TRBJ2-3; 8 bases match TRBD2. Looked up from germline, CDR1 is SGHTA and CDR2 is FQGNSA. The CDR3 runs 16 residues. V dropped 0 bases and J dropped 8; count of bases not matched to a gene: 10. The CDR3 region is CASSLARGGPSGTQYF. The CDR3 DNA sequence: TGTGCCAGCAGCTTAGCGCGCGGGGGGCCCTCGGGTACGCAGTATTTT.

This chain joins TRBV5-4 and TRBJ2-3; 12 bases map to TRBD2. Germline CDR1 and CDR2: SGHNT and YYREEE (reference sequence). Trimming took 0 bases from V and 0 from J; bases not matched to a gene: 11. The CDR3 has 20 amino acids. The CDR3 DNA sequence: TGTGCCAGCAGCTTGGCCTGGGCTAGCGGGGGGGGTACTAGCACAGATACGCAGTATTTT. Amino acids: CASSLAWASGGGTSTDTQYF.

The chain has TRBV11-2 and TRBJ2-3; D unresolved. V dropped 2 bases and J dropped 0 bases, with 9 bases sitting between them. Looked up from germline, CDR1 is SGHAT and CDR2 is FQNNGV. The CDR3 has 15 amino acids. The CDR3 sequence: CASSLSLTSTDTQYF. The CDR3 coding sequence is TGTGCCAGCAGCTTAAGCTTAACTAGCACAGATACGCAGTATTTT.

V and J are TRBV30 and TRBJ1-2; a weak D match, TRBD1 (6 bases). CDR1 and CDR2 from the germline V gene are GTSNPN and SVGIG (reference sequence). CDR3 length: 13 residues. V dropped 8 bases and J dropped 5 bases, with 18 bases sitting between them. The CDR3 region is CAQRSSGAYGYTF. The CDR3 coding sequence is TGTGCCCAAAGGAGTTCAGGGGCTTATGGCTACACCTTC.

The chain links TRBV14 to TRBJ2-5; 7 positions match TRBD1. This CDR3 is built from 13 residues. V shed 6 bases, J shed 2 bases, and the junction held 3 bases outside the gene matches. Germline CDR1 SGHDN, CDR2 FVKESK. The chain's CDR3 is CASSGTAQETQYF. DNA of the CDR3: TGTGCCAGCAGTGGGACAGCTCAAGAGACCCAGTACTTC.

In regard to this clone: Other DNA sequences within the sample encode an identical CDR3. The genes are TRBV18 and TRBJ1-5, with D unresolved. The CDR3 has 13 residues. From germline, CDR1 is KGHSH and CDR2 LQKENI. Between the trimmed V and J ends, which lost 2 bases and 4 bases, there was a span of 6 bases. The CDR3, as DNA: TGTGCCAGCTCACCAGACGGGAATCAGCCCCAGCATTTT. Translated, it gives CASSPDGNQPQHF.

The chain employs TRBV27 and TRBJ1-2; D unclear. V was trimmed by 4 bases and J by 3 bases, leaving 18 bases between them. The length of the CDR3 is 16 residues. CDR1 and CDR2 (germline): MNHEY, SMNVEV (reference sequence). The CDR3 DNA is TGTGCCAGCAGTTCCCTGAATACAGACCTCGACTATGGCTACACCTTC. Protein product: CASSSLNTDLDYGYTF.

The rearrangement links TRBV5-1 to TRBJ2-7, with 7 bases fitting TRBD2. Germline V gene data show CDR1 as SGHRS and CDR2 as YFSETQ. Unmatched junction bases numbered 14, after V lost 4 bases and J lost 7 bases. CDR3 length: 15 amino acids. The CDR3 reads CASSRPGGSSDEQYF. DNA for the CDR3: TGCGCCAGCAGCCGGCCTGGCGGGAGTTCGGATGAGCAGTACTTC.

The chain has TRBV10-2 and TRBJ2-5; tentatively, D is TRBD1 or TRBD2 (6 bases each). The ends were cut back, 3 bases at V and 4 bases at J, with 21 bases in the middle. Looked up from germline, CDR1 is WSHSY and CDR2 is SAAADI. CDR3 length: 17 amino acids. The CDR3 DNA sequence: TGCGCCAGCAGTGATTCCCTCGGGGGCTATACCAGAGAGACCCAGTACTTC. Translation gives CASSDSLGGYTRETQYF.

The V call is TRBV4-3, the J call TRBJ2-4, with 8 bases that match TRBD2. In germline, CDR1 is LGHNA, CDR2 YSLEER. The CDR3 is 16 amino acids. V trimming: 4 bases; J trimming: 8 bases; junction bases outside the gene matches: 13. CDR3 sequence: CASSPSPGGEVDIQYF. The CDR3 region has the DNA TGCGCCAGCAGCCCCTCCCCGGGGGGGGAGGTTGACATTCAGTACTTC.

The CDR3 loop reads CASSEEGDQPQHF. CDR3 DNA: TGTGCCAGCAGTGAAGAGGGGGATCAGCCCCAGCATTTT. The chain couples TRBV2 to TRBJ1-5; possibly TRBD1 for D (6 bases). This CDR3 is 13 amino acids long. V was pared by 1 base and J by 5 bases, with 6 bases between. Germline V lookup: CDR1 SNHLY, CDR2 FYNNEI.

This chain uses TRBV19 with TRBJ2-2; D perhaps matches TRBD2 (5 bases). Trimming took 2 bases from V and 1 from J, leaving 11 bases between them. Germline CDR1 reads LNHDA; CDR2 reads SQIVND (reference sequence). The CDR3 spans 16 residues. As DNA, the CDR3 is TGTGCCAGTAGTATAAGGTTCGAGGGGAACACCGGGGAGCTGTTTTTT. This gives the protein CASSIRFEGNTGELFF.

This sequence joins TRBV11-3 and TRBJ2-1; 8 bases align to TRBD2. The CDR3 totals 16 residues. Germline V lookup: CDR1 SGHNT, CDR2 YENEEA. Trimming cost V 1 base and J 6 bases; bases outside gene matches: 8. The DNA of the CDR3 is TGTGCCAGCAGCTTAGCGGGGGGGTCCGGTCCCAATGAGCAGTTCTTC. It translates to CASSLAGGSGPNEQFF.